This T cell receptor (beta chain) emerged from a study of cytomegalovirus exposure and HLA in healthy donors. In germline, CDR1 is LGHNA, CDR2 YSLEER. This CDR3 spans 16 amino acids. V was cut by 4 bases and J by 0 bases, with 13 bases left in between. This clone has just a few counts. TCRdb's copy holds only in-frame clones and misses some; the assay was immunoSEQ multiplex PCR. The top ten clones hold 2.6% of a sample with 200,000 to 250,000 clones, around nine tenths of them seen once. The chain couples TRBV4-3 to TRBJ1-3; D not certain. The clonotype originates from a man aged 18 to 30 in good health and CMV-seronegative. The specimen sequenced was PBMCs. CDR3: CASSRARGSSGNTIYF. CDR3 nucleotides: TGCGCCAGCAGCCGGGCTAGAGGGAGCTCTGGAAACACCATATATTTT.